The T cell receptor (beta chain) under discussion was sequenced for a study of T cells in Graves' hyperthyroidism and ophthalmopathy. The TCR beta CDR3 regions underwent amplification using RNA transcripts as the source. Primed by the HTBI set, a first-round RT-PCR was run on the TCR CDR3. In TCRdb, the multiplex PCR reads were re-called with MiXCR into one record per CDR3 protein. The repertoire holds about 24,000 distinct CDR3 sequences, with about half as singletons. The patients, who ranged from 18 to 65 in age, presented with newly diagnosed hyperthyroidism lasting under 2 months. The study left out patients who had uncontrolled infection, other autoimmune disease, pregnancy or lactation. Clinical symptoms, serum thyroxine, TRAb, thyroid ultrasound and orbital computed tomography established diagnosis. With 0 bases removed from V and 2 bases from J, the gap between germline ends came to 12 bases. The CDR3 is 16 amino acids. Looked up from germline, CDR1 is SEHNR and CDR2 is FQNEAQ (reference sequence).

The sample was blood. V usage is TRBV7-9 and J usage is TRBJ2-3; D perhaps matches TRBD1 (5 bases). This receptor was taken from a woman in her 40s with Graves' hyperthyroidism that later progressed to Graves' ophthalmopathy. This CDR3 is CASSLAGQGNTDTQYF. CDR3 bases: TGTGCCAGCAGCTTAGCGGGCCAGGGAAACACAGATACGCAGTATTTT.